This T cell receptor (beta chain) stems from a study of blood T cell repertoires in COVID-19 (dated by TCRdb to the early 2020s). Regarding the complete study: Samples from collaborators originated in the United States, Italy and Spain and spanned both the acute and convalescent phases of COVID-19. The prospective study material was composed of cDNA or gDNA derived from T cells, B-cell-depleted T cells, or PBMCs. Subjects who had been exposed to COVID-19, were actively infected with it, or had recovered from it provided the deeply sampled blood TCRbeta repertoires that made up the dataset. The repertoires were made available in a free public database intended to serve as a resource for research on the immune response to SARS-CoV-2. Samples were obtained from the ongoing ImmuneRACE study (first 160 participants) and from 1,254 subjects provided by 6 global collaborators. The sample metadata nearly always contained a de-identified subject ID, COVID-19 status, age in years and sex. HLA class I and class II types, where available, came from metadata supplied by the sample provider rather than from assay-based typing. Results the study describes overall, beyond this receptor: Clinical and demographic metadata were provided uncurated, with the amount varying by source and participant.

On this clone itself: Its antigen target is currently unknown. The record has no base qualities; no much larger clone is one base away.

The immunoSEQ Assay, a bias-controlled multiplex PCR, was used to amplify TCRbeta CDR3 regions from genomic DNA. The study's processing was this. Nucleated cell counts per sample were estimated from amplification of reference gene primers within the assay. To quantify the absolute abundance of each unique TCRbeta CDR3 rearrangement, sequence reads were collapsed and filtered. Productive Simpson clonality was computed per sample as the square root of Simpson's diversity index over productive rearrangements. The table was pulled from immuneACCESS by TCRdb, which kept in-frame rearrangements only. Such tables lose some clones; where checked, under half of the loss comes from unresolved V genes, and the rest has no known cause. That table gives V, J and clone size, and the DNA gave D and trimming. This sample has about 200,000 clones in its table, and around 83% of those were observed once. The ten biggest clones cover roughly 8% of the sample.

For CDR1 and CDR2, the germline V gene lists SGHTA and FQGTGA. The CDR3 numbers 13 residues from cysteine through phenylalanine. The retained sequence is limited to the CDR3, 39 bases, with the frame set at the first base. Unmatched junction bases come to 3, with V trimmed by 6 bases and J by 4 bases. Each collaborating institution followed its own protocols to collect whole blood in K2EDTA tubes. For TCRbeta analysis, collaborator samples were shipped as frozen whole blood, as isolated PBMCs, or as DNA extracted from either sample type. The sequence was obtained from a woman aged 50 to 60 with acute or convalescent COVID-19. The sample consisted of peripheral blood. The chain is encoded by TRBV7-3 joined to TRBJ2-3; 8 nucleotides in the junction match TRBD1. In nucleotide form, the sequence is TGTGCCAGCAGTGCAGGGGGCTCAGATACGCAGTATTTT. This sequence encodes CASSAGGSDTQYF.